The text below deals with one T cell receptor beta chain. The data belong to a study of blood T cell repertoires in COVID-19. Study-level background: The United States, Italy and Spain supplied acute and convalescent COVID-19 samples. The analysed material was cDNA or gDNA that came from T cells, B-cell-depleted T cells, or PBMCs.

In the original workflow: Amplified reference gene primers provided the basis for estimating nucleated cell counts. The repertoire was sequenced with immunoSEQ multiplex PCR; TCRdb's copy has only in-frame clones and lacks some. That table gives V, J and clone size, and the DNA gave D and trimming. The table includes about 110,000 clones, over 65% detected once. The V gene's germline CDR1 is MNHNY and CDR2 SVGAGI (reference sequence). CDR3 size: 15 residues. V gave up 0 bases and J gave up 2 bases, with 10 bases separating them. The material sequenced was peripheral blood. This chain connects TRBV6-6 to TRBJ1-2; TRBD1 might be the D (5 bases). This clonotype was obtained from a woman aged 55-70 years with acute or convalescent COVID-19. CDR3 loop: CASSYSVGGNYGYTF. The DNA of the CDR3 is TGTGCCAGCAGTTACTCGGTCGGGGGGAACTATGGCTACACCTTC.